The clone carrying this T cell receptor (beta chain) was counted between two and nine times. The time point is: persistent/refractory GD, antithyroid drugs over 5 years with positive TRAb. RNA extracted from PBMCs served as the sequencing template. The CDR3 has 15 residues. Germline V CDR1 and CDR2: KGHSH, LQKENI. Between the trimmed V and J ends, which lost 4 bases and 8 bases, there was a span of 17 bases. Building of the TCR beta libraries involved iRepertoire HTBI primers and Arm-PCR of CDR3 regions. Each CDR3 protein gets one entry after TCRdb re-called the multiplex PCR reads with MiXCR. The sample records about 660,000 distinct CDR3 sequences, 30% being singletons. The data were taken from a study of regulatory T cells in long-lasting Graves disease.

The clonotype comes from a female donor with Graves disease. This chain connects TRBV18 to TRBJ1-4; maybe TRBD1 (6 bases). Specimen: peripheral blood mononuclear cells (PBMCs), collected when the disease was refractory, from a patient treated with antithyroid drugs. The CDR3 reads CASSRNEQGTEKLFF. The CDR3 DNA is TGTGCCAGCTCACGAAATGAACAGGGAACGGAAAAACTGTTTTTT.